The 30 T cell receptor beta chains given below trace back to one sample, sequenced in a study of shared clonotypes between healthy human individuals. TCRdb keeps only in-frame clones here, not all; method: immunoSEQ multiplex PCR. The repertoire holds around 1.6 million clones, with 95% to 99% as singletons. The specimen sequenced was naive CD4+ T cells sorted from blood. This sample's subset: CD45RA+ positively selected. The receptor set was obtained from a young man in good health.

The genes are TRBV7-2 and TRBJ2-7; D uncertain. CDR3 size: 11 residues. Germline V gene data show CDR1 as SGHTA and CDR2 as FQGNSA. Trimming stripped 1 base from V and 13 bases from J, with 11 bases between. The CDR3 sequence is CASSLGLDGYF. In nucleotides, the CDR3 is TGTGCCAGCAGCTTAGGACTGGACGGCTACTTC.

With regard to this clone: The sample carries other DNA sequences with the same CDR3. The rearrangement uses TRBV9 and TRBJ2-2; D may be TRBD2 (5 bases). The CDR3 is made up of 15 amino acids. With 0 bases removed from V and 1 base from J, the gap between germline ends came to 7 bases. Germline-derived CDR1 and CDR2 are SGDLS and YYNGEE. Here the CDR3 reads CASSVGGLNTGELFF. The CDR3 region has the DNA TGTGCCAGCAGCGTAGGAGGGTTGAACACCGGGGAGCTGTTTTTT.

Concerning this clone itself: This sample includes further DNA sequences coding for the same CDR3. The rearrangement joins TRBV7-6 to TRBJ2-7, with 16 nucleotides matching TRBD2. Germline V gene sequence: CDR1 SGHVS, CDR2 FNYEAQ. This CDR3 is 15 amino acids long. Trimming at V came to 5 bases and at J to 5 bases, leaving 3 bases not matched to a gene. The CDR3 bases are TGTGCCAGCAGCCTCGGGACTAGCGGGAGGGACGAGCAGTACTTC. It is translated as CASSLGTSGRDEQYF.

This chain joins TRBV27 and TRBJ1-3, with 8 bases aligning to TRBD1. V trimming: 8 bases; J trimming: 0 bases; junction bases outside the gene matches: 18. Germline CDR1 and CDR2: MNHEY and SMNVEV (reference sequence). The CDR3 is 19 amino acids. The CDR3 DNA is TGTGCCAGCTCACGACAGGGGAATGCCCGATACCTCTCTGGAAACACCATATATTTT. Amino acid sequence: CASSRQGNARYLSGNTIYF.

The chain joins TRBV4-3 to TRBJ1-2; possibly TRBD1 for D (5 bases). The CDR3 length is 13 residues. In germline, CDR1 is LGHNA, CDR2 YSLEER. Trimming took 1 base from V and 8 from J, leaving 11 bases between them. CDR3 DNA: TGCGCCAGCAGCCAAGTGGCCAGGGAAGGCTACACCTTC. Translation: CASSQVAREGYTF.

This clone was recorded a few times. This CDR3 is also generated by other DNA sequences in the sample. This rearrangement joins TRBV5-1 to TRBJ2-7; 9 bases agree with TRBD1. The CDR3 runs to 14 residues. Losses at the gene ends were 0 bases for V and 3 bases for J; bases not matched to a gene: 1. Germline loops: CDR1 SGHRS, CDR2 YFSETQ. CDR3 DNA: TGCGCCAGCAGCTTGGCGGGACAGGGCTACGAGCAGTACTTC. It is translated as CASSLAGQGYEQYF. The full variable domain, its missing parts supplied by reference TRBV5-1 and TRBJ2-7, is KAGVTQTPRYLIKTRGQQVTLSCSPISGHRSVSWYQQTPGQGLQFLFEYFSETQRNKGNFPGRFSGRQFSNSRSEMNVSTLELGDSALYLCASSLAGQGYEQYFGPGTRLTVT.

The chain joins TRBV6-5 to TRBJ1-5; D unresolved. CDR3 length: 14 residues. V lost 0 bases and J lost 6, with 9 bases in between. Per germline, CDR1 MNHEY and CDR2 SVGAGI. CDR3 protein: CASSYSEYGQPQHF. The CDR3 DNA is TGTGCCAGCAGTTACTCGGAGTATGGTCAGCCCCAGCATTTT.

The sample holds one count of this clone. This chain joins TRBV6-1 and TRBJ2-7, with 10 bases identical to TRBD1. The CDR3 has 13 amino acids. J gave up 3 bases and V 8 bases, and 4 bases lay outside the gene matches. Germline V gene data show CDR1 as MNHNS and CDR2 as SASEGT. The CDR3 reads CASGRTGGYEQYF. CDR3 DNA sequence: TGTGCCAGCGGAAGGACAGGGGGCTACGAGCAGTACTTC.

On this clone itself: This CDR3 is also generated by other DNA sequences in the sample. Here the CDR3 reads CASSYGGNTGELFF. In DNA form, the CDR3 reads TGTGCCAGCAGTTACGGCGGTAACACCGGGGAGCTGTTTTTT. V and J are TRBV6-5 and TRBJ2-2; D unclear. Looked up from germline, CDR1 is MNHEY and CDR2 is SVGAGI. The CDR3 has 14 amino acids. V dropped 2 bases and J dropped 2 bases, with 6 bases sitting between them.

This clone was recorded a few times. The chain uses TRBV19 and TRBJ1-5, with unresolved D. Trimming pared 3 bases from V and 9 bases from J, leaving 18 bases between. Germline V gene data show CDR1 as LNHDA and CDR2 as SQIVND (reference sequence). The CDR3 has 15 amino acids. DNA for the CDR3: TGTGCCAGTAGTATCGGCCACCACGTCGAATCGCCCCAGCATTTT. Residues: CASSIGHHVESPQHF.

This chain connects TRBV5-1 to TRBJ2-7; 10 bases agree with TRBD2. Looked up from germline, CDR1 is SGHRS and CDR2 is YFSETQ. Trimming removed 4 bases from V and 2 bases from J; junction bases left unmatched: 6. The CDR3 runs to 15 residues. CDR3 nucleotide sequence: TGCGCCAGCAGCCCTTGGACTAGCGGAGCCTACGAGCAGTACTTC. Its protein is CASSPWTSGAYEQYF.

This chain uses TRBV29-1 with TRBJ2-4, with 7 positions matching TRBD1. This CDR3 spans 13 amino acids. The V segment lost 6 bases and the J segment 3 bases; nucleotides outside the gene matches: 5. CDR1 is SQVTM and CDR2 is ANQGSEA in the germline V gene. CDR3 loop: CSVTGVVKNIQYF. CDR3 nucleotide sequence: TGCAGCGTCACAGGGGTTGTCAAAAACATTCAGTACTTC.

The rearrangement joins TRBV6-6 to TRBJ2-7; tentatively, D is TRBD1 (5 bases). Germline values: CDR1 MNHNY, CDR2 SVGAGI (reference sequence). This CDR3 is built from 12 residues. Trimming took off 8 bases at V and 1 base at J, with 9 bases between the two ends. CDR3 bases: TGTGCCAGCCGTCAGGGTTCCTACGAGCAGTACTTC. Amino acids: CASRQGSYEQYF.

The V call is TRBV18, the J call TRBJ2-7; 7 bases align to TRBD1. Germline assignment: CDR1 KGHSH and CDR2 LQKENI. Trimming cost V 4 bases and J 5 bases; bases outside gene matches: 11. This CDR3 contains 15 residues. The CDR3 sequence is CASSHPTGSFHEQYF. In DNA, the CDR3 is TGTGCCAGCTCACACCCGACAGGGTCTTTCCACGAGCAGTACTTC. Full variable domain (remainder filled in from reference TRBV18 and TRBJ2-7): NAGVMQNPRHLVRRRGQEARLRCSPMKGHSHVYWYRQLPEEGLKFMVYLQKENIIDESGMPKERFSAEFPKEGPSILRIQQVVRGDSAAYFCASSHPTGSFHEQYFGPGTRLTVT.

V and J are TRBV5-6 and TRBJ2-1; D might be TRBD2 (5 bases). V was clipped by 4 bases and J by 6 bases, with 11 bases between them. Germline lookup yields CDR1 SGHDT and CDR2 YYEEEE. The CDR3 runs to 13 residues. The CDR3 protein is CASSLLAFNEQFF. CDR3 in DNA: TGTGCCAGCAGCCTTCTAGCCTTCAATGAGCAGTTCTTC.

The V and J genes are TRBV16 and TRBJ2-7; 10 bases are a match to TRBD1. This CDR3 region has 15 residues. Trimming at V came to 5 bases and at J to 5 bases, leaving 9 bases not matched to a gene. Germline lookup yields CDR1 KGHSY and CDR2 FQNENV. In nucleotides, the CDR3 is TGTGCCAGCAGCAACTCCGGGACAGGGGTTGACGAGCAGTACTTC. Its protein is CASSNSGTGVDEQYF.

CDR3 DNA sequence: TGTGCCATCAGTGAAGGGACAGGGGGCTGGGACACTGAAGCTTTCTTT. Translating gives CAISEGTGGWDTEAFF. The gene calls are TRBV10-3 and TRBJ1-1, with 12 nucleotides matching TRBD1. CDR3 length: 16 residues. V lost 3 bases and J lost 3; bases outside the gene matches: 5. Germline CDR1 ENHRY, CDR2 SYGVKD.

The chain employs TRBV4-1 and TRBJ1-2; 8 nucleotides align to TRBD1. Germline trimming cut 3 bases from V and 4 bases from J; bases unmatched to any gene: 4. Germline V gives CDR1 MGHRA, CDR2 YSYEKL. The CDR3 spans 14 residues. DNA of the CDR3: TGCGCCAGCAGCCACCACACAGGGGGCTATGGCTACACCTTC. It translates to CASSHHTGGYGYTF.

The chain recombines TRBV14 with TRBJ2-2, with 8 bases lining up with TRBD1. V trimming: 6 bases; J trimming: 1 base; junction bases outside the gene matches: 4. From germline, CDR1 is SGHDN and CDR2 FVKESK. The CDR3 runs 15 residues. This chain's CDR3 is CASRGTGENTGELFF. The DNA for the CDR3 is TGTGCCAGCAGGGGGACAGGAGAGAACACCGGGGAGCTGTTTTTT.

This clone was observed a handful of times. The CDR3 sequence: CASSLNPTGANTGELFF. CDR3 in DNA: TGTGCCAGCAGCTTAAACCCTACAGGGGCTAACACCGGGGAGCTGTTTTTT. The chain combines TRBV7-3 with TRBJ2-2, with 7 bases matching TRBD1. Germline V gene lookup returns CDR1 SGHTA and CDR2 FQGTGA. With V trimmed by 1 base and J by 2 bases, 7 bases remained unmatched. The CDR3 contains 17 residues.

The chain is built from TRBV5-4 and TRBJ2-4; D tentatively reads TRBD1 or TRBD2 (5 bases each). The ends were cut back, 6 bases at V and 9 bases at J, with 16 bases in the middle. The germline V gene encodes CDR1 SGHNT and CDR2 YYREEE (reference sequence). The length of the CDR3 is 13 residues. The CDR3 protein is CASTSMGEIIQYF. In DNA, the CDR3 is TGTGCCAGCACCTCGATGGGGGAGATCATTCAGTACTTC.

This chain's CDR3 is CASSSGNEQFF. DNA for the CDR3: TGTGCCAGCAGTTCGGGGAATGAGCAGTTCTTC. This sequence joins TRBV6-5 and TRBJ2-1; D possibly corresponds to TRBD2 (5 bases). The CDR3 has 11 amino acids. The germline CDR1 and CDR2 sequences are MNHEY and SVGAGI. Trimming left V 4 bases short and J 7 bases short, with 5 bases between.

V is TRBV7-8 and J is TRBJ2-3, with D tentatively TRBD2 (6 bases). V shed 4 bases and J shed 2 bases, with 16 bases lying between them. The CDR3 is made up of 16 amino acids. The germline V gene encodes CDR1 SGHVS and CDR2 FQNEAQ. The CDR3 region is CASSSRLVGITDTQYF. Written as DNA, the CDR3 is TGTGCCAGCAGCTCACGACTAGTAGGGATCACAGATACGCAGTATTTT. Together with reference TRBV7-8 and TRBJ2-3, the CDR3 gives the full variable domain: GAGVSQSPRYKVAKRGQDVALRCDPISGHVSLFWYQQALGQGPEFLTYFQNEAQLDKSGLPSDRFFAERPEGSVSTLKIQRTQQEDSAVYLCASSSRLVGITDTQYFGPGTRLTVL.

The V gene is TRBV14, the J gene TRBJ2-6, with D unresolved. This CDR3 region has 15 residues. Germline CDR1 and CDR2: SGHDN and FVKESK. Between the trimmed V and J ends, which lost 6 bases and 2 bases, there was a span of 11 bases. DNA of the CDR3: TGTGCCAGCAGACTCCCAGGAACTGGGGCCAACGTCCTGACTTTC. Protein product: CASRLPGTGANVLTF.

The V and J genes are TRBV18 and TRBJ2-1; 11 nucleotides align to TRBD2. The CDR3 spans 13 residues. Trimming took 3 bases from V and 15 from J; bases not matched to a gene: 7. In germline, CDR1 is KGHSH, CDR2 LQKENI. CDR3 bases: TGTGCCAGCTCACCTCTGACTAGCGGGAATAGGTTCTTC. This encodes CASSPLTSGNRFF.

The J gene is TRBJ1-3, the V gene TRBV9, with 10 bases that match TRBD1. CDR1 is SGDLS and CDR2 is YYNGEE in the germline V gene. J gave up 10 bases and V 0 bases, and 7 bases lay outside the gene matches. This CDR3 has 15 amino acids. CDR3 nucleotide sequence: TGTGCCAGCAGCGTAGAGGCCGGGACAGGGGTGACCATATATTTT. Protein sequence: CASSVEAGTGVTIYF.

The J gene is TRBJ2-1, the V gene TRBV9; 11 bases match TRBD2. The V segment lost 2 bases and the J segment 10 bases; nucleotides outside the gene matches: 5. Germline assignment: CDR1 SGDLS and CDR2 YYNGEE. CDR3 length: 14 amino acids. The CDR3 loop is CASSVRTSGPEQFF. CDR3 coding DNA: TGTGCCAGCAGCGTTCGGACTAGCGGGCCAGAGCAGTTCTTC.

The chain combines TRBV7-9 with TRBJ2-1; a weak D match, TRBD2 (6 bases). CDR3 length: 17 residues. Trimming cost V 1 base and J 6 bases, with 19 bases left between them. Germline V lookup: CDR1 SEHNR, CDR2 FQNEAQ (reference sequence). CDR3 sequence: CASSLGITRGISNEQFF. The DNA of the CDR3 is TGTGCCAGCAGCTTAGGGATTACCCGGGGGATCAGCAATGAGCAGTTCTTC. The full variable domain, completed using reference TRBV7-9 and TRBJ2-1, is DTGVSQNPRHKITKRGQNVTFRCDPISEHNRLYWYRQTLGQGPEFLTYFQNEAQLEKSRLLSDRFSAERPKGSFSTLEIQRTEQGDSAMYLCASSLGITRGISNEQFFGPGTRLTVL.

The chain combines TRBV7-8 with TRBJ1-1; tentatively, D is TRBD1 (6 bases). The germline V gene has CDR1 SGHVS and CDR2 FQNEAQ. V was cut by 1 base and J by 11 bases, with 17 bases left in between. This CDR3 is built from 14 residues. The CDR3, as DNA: TGTGCCAGCAGCTTAGAGGGGTCTGGGCAGGGGGCTTTCTTT. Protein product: CASSLEGSGQGAFF.

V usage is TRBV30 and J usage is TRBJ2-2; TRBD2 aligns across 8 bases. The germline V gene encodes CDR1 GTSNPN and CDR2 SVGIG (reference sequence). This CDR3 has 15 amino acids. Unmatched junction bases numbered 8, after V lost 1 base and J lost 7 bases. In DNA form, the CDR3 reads TGTGCCTGGAGTGGTGCAGCGGGAGTGGTCGGGGAGCTGTTTTTT. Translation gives CAWSGAAGVVGELFF.